These 32 T cell receptor beta chains were all obtained from the same sample, sequenced in a study of blood T cell repertoires in COVID-19. Assay: immunoSEQ multiplex PCR; the TCRdb copy retains only in-frame clones and omits some. The sample carries 290,000 or so clones, 86% recorded once. Material: PBMCs or T cells enriched from blood (not recorded which). These receptors came from a woman between 18 and 30 years old who had recovered from COVID-19.

The rearrangement links TRBV4-2 to TRBJ1-6, with D perhaps matching TRBD1 (6 bases). This CDR3 region has 16 residues. Trimming left V 1 base short and J 8 bases short, with 15 bases between. The V gene's germline CDR1 is LGHNA and CDR2 YNFKEQ. The CDR3 loop reads CASSQAAGTLHSPLHF. The DNA of the CDR3 is TGTGCCAGCAGCCAAGCAGCCGGGACACTCCATTCACCCCTCCACTTT.

This rearrangement joins TRBV7-6 to TRBJ2-1; maybe TRBD1 (6 bases). Germline CDR1 is SGHVS and CDR2 is FNYEAQ. This CDR3 contains 14 residues. V was shortened by 1 base and J by 9 bases, with 13 bases between the two germline ends. The CDR3 region is CASSLESTGFEQFF. CDR3 DNA: TGTGCCAGCAGCTTAGAGAGTACAGGGTTTGAGCAGTTCTTC.

This chain uses TRBV29-1 with TRBJ1-2; D perhaps matches TRBD1 (6 bases). V lost 6 bases and J lost 8, with 13 bases in between. The germline CDR1 and CDR2 sequences are SQVTM and ANQGSEA. CDR3 size: 11 residues. The CDR3 DNA sequence: TGCAGCGTCCTCAGGGGCTCCGGCTACACCTTC. Its translation: CSVLRGSGYTF.

CDR3 residues: CASSFGSRQFF. The CDR3 coding sequence is TGTGCCAGCAGCTTCGGTAGTCGGCAGTTCTTC. The V gene is TRBV11-2, the J gene TRBJ2-1; D remains unclear. Germline V gene sequence: CDR1 SGHAT, CDR2 FQNNGV. The CDR3 is 11 residues long. Trimming removed 3 bases from V and 12 bases from J, with 9 bases in between.

The chain carries TRBV15 and TRBJ2-5, with a possible D match to TRBD2 (6 bases). Trimming removed 1 base from V and 4 bases from J, with 10 bases in between. CDR1 is LNHNV and CDR2 is YYDKDF in the germline V gene (reference sequence). This CDR3 is built from 14 residues. The CDR3 DNA sequence: TGTGCCACCAGCAGAGTTGTGGGAGGAGAGACCCAGTACTTC. Translating it yields CATSRVVGGETQYF.

The rearrangement links TRBV19 to TRBJ1-1; 8 bases are shared with TRBD1. Per germline, CDR1 LNHDA and CDR2 SQIVND (reference sequence). Unmatched junction bases numbered 12, after V lost 7 bases and J lost 5 bases. CDR3 length equals 15 residues. DNA for the CDR3: TGTGCCAGTAAGGGCAGGGGGCGCGAGGGAACTGAAGCTTTCTTT. Protein sequence: CASKGRGREGTEAFF.

The V and J genes are TRBV10-1 and TRBJ2-7, with 7 bases aligning to TRBD2. From germline, CDR1 is WNHNN and CDR2 SYGVQD (reference sequence). J was trimmed by 2 bases and V by 0 bases; bases with no gene match: 7. The CDR3 has 16 residues. The CDR3 nucleotides are TGCGCCAGCAGTGAGTCGGCGGGAGCCGGCCCCTACGAGCAGTACTTC. Translating gives CASSESAGAGPYEQYF.

This chain links TRBV10-3 with TRBJ2-5, with 12 bases identical to TRBD2. Germline V gene sequence: CDR1 ENHRY, CDR2 SYGVKD. The CDR3 loop spans 17 amino acids. Unmatched junction bases numbered 8, after V lost 2 bases and J lost 4 bases. The CDR3 DNA reads as TGTGCCATCAGTGAGCCCGGACTAGCGGGGTTGGGAGAGACCCAGTACTTC. This translates into CAISEPGLAGLGETQYF.

The rearrangement links TRBV11-3 to TRBJ2-7; TRBD2 agrees at 8 bases. Germline V gives CDR1 SGHNT, CDR2 YENEEA. The trim removed 8 bases at V and 0 bases at J, leaving 9 bases unmatched. The CDR3 has 15 amino acids. The CDR3: CASSAGGALSYEQYF. DNA of the CDR3: TGTGCCAGCTCCGCCGGGGGGGCCCTCTCCTACGAGCAGTACTTC. The full variable domain, rest sourced from reference TRBV11-3 and TRBJ2-7, is EAGVVQSPRYKIIEKKQPVAFWCNPISGHNTLYWYLQNLGQGPELLIRYENEEAVDDSQLPKDRFSAERLKGVDSTLKIQPAELGDSAVYLCASSAGGALSYEQYFGPGTRLTVT.

The chain carries TRBV7-9 and TRBJ2-1, with 10 bases lining up with TRBD2. CDR1 and CDR2 from the germline V gene are SEHNR and FQNEAQ (reference sequence). There are 15 residues in the CDR3. V trimming: 2 bases; J trimming: 3 bases; junction bases outside the gene matches: 1. The CDR3 reads CASSLSSGSYNEQFF. CDR3 DNA: TGTGCCAGCAGCTTATCTAGCGGGAGCTACAATGAGCAGTTCTTC.

V usage is TRBV30 and J usage is TRBJ1-5; a possible D gene is TRBD1 (6 bases). The CDR3 loop spans 16 amino acids. Trimming left V 0 bases short and J 6 bases short, with 18 bases between. From germline, CDR1 is GTSNPN and CDR2 SVGIG (reference sequence). CDR3 in amino acids: CAWSVPIQGIPQPQHF. CDR3 nucleotides: TGTGCCTGGAGTGTACCGATACAGGGCATCCCTCAGCCCCAGCATTTT. Combining the CDR3 with reference TRBV30 and TRBJ1-5 gives the whole variable domain SQTIHQWPATLVQPVGSPLSLECTVEGTSNPNLYWYRQAAGRGLQLLFYSVGIGQISSEVPQNLSASRPQDRQFILSSKKLLLSDSGFYLCAWSVPIQGIPQPQHFGDGTRLSIL.

The chain joins TRBV4-3 to TRBJ1-1; the D is unclear. V was trimmed by 1 base and J by 4 bases, leaving 7 bases between them. Germline CDR1 LGHNA, CDR2 YSLEER. This CDR3 spans 13 amino acids. The CDR3 nucleotides are TGCGCCAGCAGCCAAGGACGGGTCACTGAAGCTTTCTTT. Translating it yields CASSQGRVTEAFF.

The chain is built from TRBV18 and TRBJ2-7; D is possibly TRBD1 (6 bases). CDR3 length equals 14 residues. CDR1 KGHSH and CDR2 LQKENI come from the germline V gene. Trimming stripped 0 bases from V and 3 bases from J, with 9 bases between. The DNA of the CDR3 is TGTGCCAGCTCACCACCGGGGGCCGTCTACGAGCAGTACTTC. This encodes CASSPPGAVYEQYF.

This chain connects TRBV7-3 to TRBJ2-1, with TRBD2 identical over 9 bases. The V and J ends lost 5 bases and 6 bases, in that order; junction bases with no gene match: 8. This CDR3 comprises 15 residues. Germline CDR1 is SGHTA and CDR2 is FQGTGA. For the CDR3, the DNA is TGTGCCAGCAGCCCTGGGGGACTAGCCGCCAATGAGCAGTTCTTC. Its translation is CASSPGGLAANEQFF.

This clone was recorded a few times. The chain uses TRBV27 and TRBJ2-7; D gene ambiguous. Trimming pared 1 base from V and 1 base from J, leaving 11 bases between. In germline, CDR1 is MNHEY, CDR2 SMNVEV (reference sequence). The CDR3 spans 15 residues. For the CDR3, the DNA is TGTGCCAGCAGTTTATTCGGCGGCTTATCCTACGAGCAGTACTTC. Protein: CASSLFGGLSYEQYF.

The genes are TRBV2 and TRBJ2-2, with TRBD2 matching 12 bases. Germline values: CDR1 SNHLY, CDR2 FYNNEI. V lost 5 bases, J lost 6 bases, and 7 bases stayed unmatched. This CDR3 has 16 residues. CDR3 in amino acids: CASSRTLAGGSGELFF. CDR3 nucleotides: TGTGCCAGCAGTCGAACCCTAGCGGGGGGGTCCGGGGAGCTGTTTTTT.

The chain carries TRBV30 and TRBJ1-2; TRBD1 aligns across 11 bases. With V trimmed by 3 bases and J by 2 bases, 5 bases remained unmatched. Germline CDR1 GTSNPN, CDR2 SVGIG (reference sequence). The CDR3 extends over 15 amino acids. CDR3 in amino acids: CAWSLGTGGNYGYTF. The CDR3 DNA is TGTGCCTGGAGCCTTGGGACAGGGGGGAACTATGGCTACACCTTC.

The chain carries TRBV3-1 (or the pseudogene TRBV3-2) and TRBJ1-1; D not resolved. The CDR3 is 15 residues long. Germline CDR1 and CDR2: LGHDT and YNNKEL (reference sequence). V was trimmed by 1 base and J by 5 bases, leaving 14 bases between them. Here the CDR3 reads CASSQGGPGITEAFF. CDR3 coding DNA: TGTGCCAGCAGCCAAGGGGGTCCGGGGATAACTGAAGCTTTCTTT.

The gene calls are TRBV9 and TRBJ1-1; no definite D call. Germline V gene data show CDR1 as SGDLS and CDR2 as YYNGEE. Deletions cut 1 base from V and 1 base from J, with 5 bases between. The CDR3 runs to 13 residues. The CDR3 sequence: CASSVRGNTEAFF. CDR3 nucleotides: TGTGCCAGCAGCGTACGGGGGAACACTGAAGCTTTCTTT.

The chain has TRBV5-6 and TRBJ2-3, with D possibly TRBD2 on 5 matching bases. CDR1 and CDR2 (germline): SGHDT, YYEEEE. The CDR3 runs 14 residues. The germline V and J ends were trimmed by 0 bases and 12 bases, with 17 bases remaining between them. As DNA, the CDR3 is TGTGCCAGCAGCTTGGCTCCGAGGGCGCTAAGCCAGTATTTT. Protein product: CASSLAPRALSQYF. The entire variable domain, with the rest obtained from reference TRBV5-6 and TRBJ2-3, is as follows: DAGVTQSPTHLIKTRGQQVTLRCSPKSGHDTVSWYQQALGQGPQFIFQYYEEEERQRGNFPDRFSGHQFPNYSSELNVNALLLGDSALYLCASSLAPRALSQYFGPGTRLTVL.

This clone came up a few times. The chain combines TRBV4-1 with TRBJ1-3; D not resolved. The V end was cut by 2 bases, the J end by 4 bases, with 6 bases between. Germline loops: CDR1 MGHRA, CDR2 YSYEKL. This CDR3 contains 13 residues. The CDR3 nucleotides are TGCGCCAGCAGCCAACTCCCCGGAAACACCATATATTTT. Its translation is CASSQLPGNTIYF.

A single count supports this clone. The chain couples TRBV29-1 to TRBJ2-7; 11 positions match TRBD2. J gave up 6 bases and V 0 bases, and 4 bases lay outside the gene matches. Germline CDR1 and CDR2: SQVTM and ANQGSEA. The CDR3 is 14 amino acids. CDR3 sequence: CSVEDPTSGSEQYF. CDR3 bases: TGCAGCGTTGAAGATCCCACTAGCGGGAGCGAGCAGTACTTC.

This clone was counted a few times. This rearrangement joins TRBV4-2 to TRBJ2-1; 8 bases agree with TRBD2. Germline lookup yields CDR1 LGHNA and CDR2 YNFKEQ. CDR3 length: 16 residues. Losses at the gene ends were 1 base for V and 3 bases for J; bases not matched to a gene: 5. CDR3 DNA: TGTGCCAGCAGCCAAGTCACTAGCGGTTACTACAATGAGCAGTTCTTC. This encodes CASSQVTSGYYNEQFF.

The gene calls are TRBV19 and TRBJ1-2; TRBD1 matches at 9 bases. Germline CDR1 is LNHDA and CDR2 is SQIVND (reference sequence). Trimming at V came to 6 bases and at J to 0 bases, leaving 5 bases not matched to a gene. This CDR3 is 15 amino acids long. In DNA, the CDR3 is TGTGCCAGTAGACAGGGGGCGCGTACTAACTATGGCTACACCTTC. It is translated as CASRQGARTNYGYTF.

V is TRBV4-3 and J is TRBJ2-3, with 7 bases identical to TRBD2. CDR1 LGHNA and CDR2 YSLEER come from the germline V gene. CDR3 size: 17 residues. Trimming took 1 base from V and 0 from J; bases not matched to a gene: 7. The CDR3 spells CASSQGLTGGSTDTQYF. As DNA, the CDR3 is TGCGCCAGCAGCCAAGGGTTAACGGGGGGTAGCACAGATACGCAGTATTTT.

The V and J genes are TRBV7-8 and TRBJ1-1, with 7 positions matching TRBD1. The CDR3 length is 16 residues. V lost 5 bases to trimming and J lost 3 bases; unmatched junction nucleotides: 12. Germline CDR1 reads SGHVS; CDR2 reads FQNEAQ. CDR3 nucleotide sequence: TGTGCCAGCAGCACTACGGGACAGTTCTATGACACTGAAGCTTTCTTT. The encoded protein is CASSTTGQFYDTEAFF.

This clone was observed once. The chain couples TRBV9 to TRBJ2-5; possibly TRBD1 for D (5 bases). Germline lookup yields CDR1 SGDLS and CDR2 YYNGEE. The CDR3 contains 14 residues. Trimming pared 1 base from V and 3 bases from J, leaving 10 bases between. The chain's CDR3 is CASSVRGREETQYF. CDR3 nucleotide sequence: TGTGCCAGCAGCGTAAGGGGCCGGGAAGAGACCCAGTACTTC. The full variable domain, with the rest looked up from reference TRBV9 and TRBJ2-5, is DSGVTQTPKHLITATGQRVTLRCSPRSGDLSVYWYQQSLDQGLQFLIQYYNGEERAKGNILERFSAQQFPDLHSELNLSSLELGDSALYFCASSVRGREETQYFGPGTRLLVL.

The rearrangement joins TRBV3-1 (or the pseudogene TRBV3-2) to TRBJ2-1, with D possibly being TRBD2 (6 bases). This CDR3 is built from 13 residues. Germline values: CDR1 LGHDT, CDR2 YNNKEL (reference sequence). V was pared by 4 bases and J by 7 bases, with 11 bases between. The CDR3 nucleotides read TGTGCCAGCAGCCTTCGACTAGAGAATGAGCAGTTCTTC. Amino acids: CASSLRLENEQFF.

The CDR3 loop reads CASSPPQGTHYGYTF. The CDR3 DNA reads TGTGCCAGCAGTCCCCCGCAGGGAACCCACTATGGCTACACCTTC. The rearrangement links TRBV28 to TRBJ1-2, with a tentative D call TRBD1 (5 bases). The CDR3 runs 15 residues. Between the trimmed V and J ends, which lost 5 bases and 3 bases, there was a span of 16 bases. CDR1 is MDHEN and CDR2 is SYDVKM in the germline V gene.

DNA of the CDR3: TGTGCCATCAGTATTACGTCCCGGGACATCTCCTACGAGCAGTACTTC. Translated: CAISITSRDISYEQYF. This chain links TRBV10-3 with TRBJ2-7, with D tentatively TRBD1 (6 bases). CDR3 length equals 16 residues. The V and J ends lost 5 bases and 0 bases respectively, with 17 bases between them. Germline CDR1 is ENHRY and CDR2 is SYGVKD.

The V gene is TRBV28, the J gene TRBJ2-3, with 8 bases fitting TRBD2. In germline, CDR1 is MDHEN, CDR2 SYDVKM. Unmatched junction bases numbered 8, after V lost 5 bases and J lost 1 base. This CDR3 has 16 residues. CDR3 nucleotides: TGTGCCAGCAGTCCCCCTAGCGGGCAAGGCACAGATACGCAGTATTTT. Protein product: CASSPPSGQGTDTQYF. The entire variable domain, with the rest obtained from reference TRBV28 and TRBJ2-3, is as follows: DVKVTQSSRYLVKRTGEKVFLECVQDMDHENMFWYRQDPGLGLRLIYFSYDVKMKEKGDIPEGYSVSREKKERFSLILESASTNQTSMYLCASSPPSGQGTDTQYFGPGTRLTVL.

The chain is built from TRBV30 and TRBJ2-7; TRBD1 aligns across 9 bases. V dropped 6 bases and J dropped 10; count of bases not matched to a gene: 4. The CDR3 contains 10 residues. The germline V gene encodes CDR1 GTSNPN and CDR2 SVGIG (reference sequence). The chain's CDR3 is CACTGGGQYF. CDR3 sequence (DNA): TGTGCCTGTACAGGGGGCGGCCAGTACTTC. Together with reference TRBV30 and TRBJ2-7, the CDR3 gives the full variable domain: SQTIHQWPATLVQPVGSPLSLECTVEGTSNPNLYWYRQAAGRGLQLLFYSVGIGQISSEVPQNLSASRPQDRQFILSSKKLLLSDSGFYLCACTGGGQYFGPGTRLTVT.